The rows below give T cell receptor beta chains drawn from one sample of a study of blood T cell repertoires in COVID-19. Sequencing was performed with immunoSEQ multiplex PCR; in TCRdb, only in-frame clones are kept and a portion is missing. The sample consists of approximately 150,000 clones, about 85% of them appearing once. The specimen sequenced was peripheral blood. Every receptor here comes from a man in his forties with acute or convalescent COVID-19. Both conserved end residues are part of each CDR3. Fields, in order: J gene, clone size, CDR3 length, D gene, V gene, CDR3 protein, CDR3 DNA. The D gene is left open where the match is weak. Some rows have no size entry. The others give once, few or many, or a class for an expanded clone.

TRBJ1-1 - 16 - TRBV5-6 CASSLGLGRRNTEAFF TGTGCCAGCAGCTTGGGGTTGGGGCGCAGGAACACTGAAGCTTTCTTT
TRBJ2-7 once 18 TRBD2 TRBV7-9 CASSRRDPSGPSSYEQYF TGTGCCAGCAGCCGCCGGGACCCTAGCGGGCCATCATCCTACGAGCAGTACTTC
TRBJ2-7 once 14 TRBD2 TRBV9 CASSGSSGGYEQYF TGTGCCAGCAGCGGGAGCAGCGGGGGCTACGAGCAGTACTTC
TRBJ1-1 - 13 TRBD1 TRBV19 CASMEDRGTEAFF TGTGCCAGTATGGAGGACAGGGGCACTGAAGCTTTCTTT
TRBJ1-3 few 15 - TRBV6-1 CASSEVGVSGNTIYF TGTGCCAGCAGTGAAGTCGGGGTCTCTGGAAACACCATATATTTT
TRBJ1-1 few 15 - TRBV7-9 CASSLDGRGNTEAFF TGTGCCAGCAGCTTAGACGGCAGAGGGAACACTGAAGCTTTCTTT
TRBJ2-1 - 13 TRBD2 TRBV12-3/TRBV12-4 CASSLGPSGDRFF TGTGCCAGCAGTTTAGGGCCTAGCGGAGATCGGTTCTTC
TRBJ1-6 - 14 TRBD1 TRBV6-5 CASSRTGDNSPLHF TGTGCCAGCAGTCGGACAGGAGATAATTCACCCCTCCACTTT
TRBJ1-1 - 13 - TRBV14 CASSPGYRVGAFF TGTGCCAGCAGCCCAGGATACAGGGTGGGAGCTTTCTTT
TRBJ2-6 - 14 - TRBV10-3 CAISDQSGANVLTF TGTGCCATCAGTGACCAGTCTGGGGCCAACGTCCTGACTTTC
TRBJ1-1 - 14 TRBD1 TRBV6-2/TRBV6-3 CASSPYRGGTEAFF TGTGCCAGCAGTCCCTACAGGGGTGGTACTGAAGCTTTCTTT
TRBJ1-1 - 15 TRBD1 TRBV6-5 CASSRGQGANTEAFF TGTGCCAGCAGTCGCGGACAGGGGGCCAACACTGAAGCTTTCTTT
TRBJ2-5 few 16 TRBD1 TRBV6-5 CASSYGTEIFQETQYF TGTGCCAGCAGTTACGGGACAGAGATCTTCCAAGAGACCCAGTACTTC
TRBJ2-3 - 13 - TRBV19 CASSNDMSDTQYF TGTGCCAGTAGTAACGACATGTCAGATACGCAGTATTTT
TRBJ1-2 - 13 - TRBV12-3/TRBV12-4 CASTETGYYGYTF TGTGCCAGCACCGAGACAGGCTACTATGGCTACACCTTC
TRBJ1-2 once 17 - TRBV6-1 CASSERGDRQEHYGYTF TGTGCCAGCAGTGAGAGGGGAGATAGACAGGAGCACTATGGCTACACCTTC
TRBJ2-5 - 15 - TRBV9 CASSVGGLMVETQYF TGTGCCAGCAGCGTAGGCGGCTTGATGGTGGAGACCCAGTACTTC
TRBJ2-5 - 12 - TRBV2 CASSDSANVQYF TGTGCCAGCAGCGACTCGGCCAATGTCCAGTACTTC
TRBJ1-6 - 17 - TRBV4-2 CASSQDISGSHNSPLHF TGTGCCAGCAGCCAAGATATTTCCGGGAGCCATAATTCACCCCTCCACTTT
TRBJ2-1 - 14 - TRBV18 CASSTGLDYNEQFF TGTGCCAGCTCGACAGGATTAGACTACAATGAGCAGTTCTTC
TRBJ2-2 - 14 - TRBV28 CATAGSGNTGELFF TGTGCCACCGCAGGTAGCGGAAACACCGGGGAGCTGTTTTTT
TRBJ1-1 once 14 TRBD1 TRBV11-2 CASSQWDRGTEAFF TGTGCCAGCAGCCAATGGGACAGGGGGACTGAAGCTTTCTTT
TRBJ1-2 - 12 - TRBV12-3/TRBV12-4 CASTDSSNGYTF TGTGCCAGCACCGACAGTAGTAATGGCTACACCTTC
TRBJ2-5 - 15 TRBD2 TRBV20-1 CSASHRGVRQETQYF TGCAGTGCTAGTCATCGGGGGGTGCGGCAAGAGACCCAGTACTTC
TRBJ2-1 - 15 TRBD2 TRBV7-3 CASSLGGDLYNEQFF TGTGCCAGCAGCCTTGGGGGGGATCTCTACAATGAGCAGTTCTTC
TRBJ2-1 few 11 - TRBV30 CAWSVGGGQFF TGTGCCTGGAGTGTAGGGGGTGGGCAGTTCTTC
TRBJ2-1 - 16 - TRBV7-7 CASSLAWGGQDNEQFF TGTGCTAGCAGCTTAGCTTGGGGGGGCCAGGACAATGAGCAGTTCTTC